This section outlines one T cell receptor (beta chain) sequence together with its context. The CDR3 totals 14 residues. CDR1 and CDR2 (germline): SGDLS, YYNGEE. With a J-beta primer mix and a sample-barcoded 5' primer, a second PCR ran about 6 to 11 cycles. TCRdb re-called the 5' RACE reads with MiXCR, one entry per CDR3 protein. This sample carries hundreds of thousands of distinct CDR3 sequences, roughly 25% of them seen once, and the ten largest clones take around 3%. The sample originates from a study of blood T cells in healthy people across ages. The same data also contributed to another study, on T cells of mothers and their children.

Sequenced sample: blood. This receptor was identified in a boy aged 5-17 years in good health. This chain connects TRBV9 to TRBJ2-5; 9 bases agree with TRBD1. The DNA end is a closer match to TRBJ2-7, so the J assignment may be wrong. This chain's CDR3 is CASSGRDRDYEQYF. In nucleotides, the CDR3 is TGTGCCAGCAGCGGCCGGGACAGGGACTACGAGCAGTACTTC.